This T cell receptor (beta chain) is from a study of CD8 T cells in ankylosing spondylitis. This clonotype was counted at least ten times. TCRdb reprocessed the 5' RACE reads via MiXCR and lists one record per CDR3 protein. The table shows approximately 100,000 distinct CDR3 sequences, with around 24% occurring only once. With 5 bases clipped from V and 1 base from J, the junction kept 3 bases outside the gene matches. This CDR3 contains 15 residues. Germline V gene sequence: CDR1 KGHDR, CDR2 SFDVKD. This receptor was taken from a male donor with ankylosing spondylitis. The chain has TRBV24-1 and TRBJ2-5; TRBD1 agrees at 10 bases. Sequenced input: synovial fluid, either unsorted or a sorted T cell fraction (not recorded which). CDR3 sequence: CATSGTGGFQETQYF. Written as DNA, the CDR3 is TGTGCCACCAGTGGGACAGGGGGTTTCCAAGAGACCCAGTACTTC.